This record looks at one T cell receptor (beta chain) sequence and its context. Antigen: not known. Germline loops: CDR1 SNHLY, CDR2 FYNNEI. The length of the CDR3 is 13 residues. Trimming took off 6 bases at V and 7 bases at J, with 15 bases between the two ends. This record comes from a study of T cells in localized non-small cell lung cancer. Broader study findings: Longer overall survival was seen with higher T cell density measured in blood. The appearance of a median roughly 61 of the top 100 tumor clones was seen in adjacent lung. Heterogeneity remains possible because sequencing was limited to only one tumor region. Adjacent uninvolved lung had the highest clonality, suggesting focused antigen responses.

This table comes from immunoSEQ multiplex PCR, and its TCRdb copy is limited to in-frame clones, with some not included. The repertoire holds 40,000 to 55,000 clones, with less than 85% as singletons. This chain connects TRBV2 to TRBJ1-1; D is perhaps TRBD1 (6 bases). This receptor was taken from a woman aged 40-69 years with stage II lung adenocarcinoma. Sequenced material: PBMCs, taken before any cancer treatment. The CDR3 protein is CASSPRTDSEAFF. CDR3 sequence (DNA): TGTGCCAGCAGCCCCAGGACAGACAGTGAAGCTTTCTTT.